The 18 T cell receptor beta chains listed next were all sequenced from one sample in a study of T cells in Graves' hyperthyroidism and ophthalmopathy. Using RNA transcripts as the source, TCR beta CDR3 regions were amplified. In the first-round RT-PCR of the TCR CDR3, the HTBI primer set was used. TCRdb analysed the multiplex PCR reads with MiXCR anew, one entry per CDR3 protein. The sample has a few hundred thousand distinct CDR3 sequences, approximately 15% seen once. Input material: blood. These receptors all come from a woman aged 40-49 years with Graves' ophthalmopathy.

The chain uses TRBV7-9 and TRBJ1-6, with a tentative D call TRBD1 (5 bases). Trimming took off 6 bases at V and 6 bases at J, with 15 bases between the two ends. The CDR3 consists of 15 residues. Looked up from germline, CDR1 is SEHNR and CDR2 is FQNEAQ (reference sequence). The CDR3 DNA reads TGTGCCAGCAGAACAACCGACAGTGCTAATTCACCCCTCCACTTT. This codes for CASRTTDSANSPLHF. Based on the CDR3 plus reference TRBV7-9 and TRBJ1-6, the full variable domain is DTGVSQNPRHKITKRGQNVTFRCDPISEHNRLYWYRQTLGQGPEFLTYFQNEAQLEKSRLLSDRFSAERPKGSFSTLEIQRTEQGDSAMYLCASRTTDSANSPLHFGNGTRLTVT.

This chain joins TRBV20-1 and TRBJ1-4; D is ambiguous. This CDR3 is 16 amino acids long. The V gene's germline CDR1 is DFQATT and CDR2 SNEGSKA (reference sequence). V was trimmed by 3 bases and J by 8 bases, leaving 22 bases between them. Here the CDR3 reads CSASNDGLAGGEKLFF. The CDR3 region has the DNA TGCAGTGCTAGTAATGACGGCCTGGCTGGAGGGGAAAAACTGTTTTTT.

As DNA, the CDR3 is TGTGCCACCAGCAGAGATAGGGGTTGGGATACGCAGTATTTT. This translates into CATSRDRGWDTQYF. V gene TRBV15 combines with J gene TRBJ2-3, with a possible D match to TRBD1 (5 bases). Germline V gives CDR1 LNHNV, CDR2 YYDKDF (reference sequence). V lost 0 bases to trimming and J lost 6 bases, with 10 bases between them. CDR3 length equals 14 residues.

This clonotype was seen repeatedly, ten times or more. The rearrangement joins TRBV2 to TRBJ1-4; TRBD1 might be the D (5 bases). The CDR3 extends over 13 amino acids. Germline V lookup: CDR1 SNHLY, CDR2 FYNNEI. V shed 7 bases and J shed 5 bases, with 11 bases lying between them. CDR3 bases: TGTGCCAGCACTCAACGACAGAATGAAAAACTGTTTTTT. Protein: CASTQRQNEKLFF.

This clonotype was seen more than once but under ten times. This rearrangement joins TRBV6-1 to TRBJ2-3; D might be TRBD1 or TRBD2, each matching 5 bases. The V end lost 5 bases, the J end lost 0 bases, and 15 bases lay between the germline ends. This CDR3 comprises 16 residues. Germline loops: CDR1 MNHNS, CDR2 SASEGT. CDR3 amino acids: CASSFGTVTSTDTQYF. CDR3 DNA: TGTGCCAGCAGTTTTGGGACCGTGACTAGCACAGATACGCAGTATTTT.

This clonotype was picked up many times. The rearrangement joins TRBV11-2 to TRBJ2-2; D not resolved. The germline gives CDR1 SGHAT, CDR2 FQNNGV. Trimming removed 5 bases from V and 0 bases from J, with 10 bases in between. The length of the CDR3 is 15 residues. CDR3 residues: CASSASAPNTGELFF. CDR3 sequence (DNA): TGTGCCAGCAGCGCCAGTGCCCCGAACACCGGGGAGCTGTTTTTT.

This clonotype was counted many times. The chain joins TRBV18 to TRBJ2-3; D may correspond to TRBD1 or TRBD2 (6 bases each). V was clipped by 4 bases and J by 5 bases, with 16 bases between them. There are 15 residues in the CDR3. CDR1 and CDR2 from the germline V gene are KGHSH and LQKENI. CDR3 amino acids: CASSRDGRGGDTQYF. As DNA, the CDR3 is TGTGCCAGCTCACGGGACGGGAGAGGGGGAGATACGCAGTATTTT.

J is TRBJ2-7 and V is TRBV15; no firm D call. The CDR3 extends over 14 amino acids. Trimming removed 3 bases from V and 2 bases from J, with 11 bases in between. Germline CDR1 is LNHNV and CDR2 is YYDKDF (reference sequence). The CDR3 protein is CATSSGTNTYEQYF. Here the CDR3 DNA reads TGTGCCACCAGCAGCGGTACGAACACCTACGAGCAGTACTTC.

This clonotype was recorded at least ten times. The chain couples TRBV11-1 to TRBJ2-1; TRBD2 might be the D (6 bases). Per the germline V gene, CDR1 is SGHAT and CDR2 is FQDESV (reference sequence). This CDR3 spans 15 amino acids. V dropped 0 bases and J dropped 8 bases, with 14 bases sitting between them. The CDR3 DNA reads TGTGCCAGCAGCTTAGCGCGGGACTCAGCCCATGAGCAGTTCTTC. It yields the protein CASSLARDSAHEQFF.

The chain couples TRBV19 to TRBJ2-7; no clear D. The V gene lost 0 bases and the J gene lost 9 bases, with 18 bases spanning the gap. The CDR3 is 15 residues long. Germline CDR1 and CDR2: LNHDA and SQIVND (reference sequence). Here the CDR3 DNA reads TGTGCCAGTAGTATAGATCACAGACCCCTACGAGTGCAGTACTTC. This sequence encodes CASSIDHRPLRVQYF.

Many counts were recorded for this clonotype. DNA of the CDR3: TGTGCCAGCAGCGCTACCCCCTCGCCCGGGGCCAAAAACATTCAGTACTTC. This translates into CASSATPSPGAKNIQYF. This rearrangement joins TRBV9 to TRBJ2-4, with unresolved D. Germline CDR1 SGDLS, CDR2 YYNGEE. The V and J ends lost 3 bases and 1 base respectively, with 17 bases between them. This CDR3 is 17 amino acids long. Full variable domain (rest looked up from reference TRBV9 and TRBJ2-4): DSGVTQTPKHLITATGQRVTLRCSPRSGDLSVYWYQQSLDQGLQFLIQYYNGEERAKGNILERFSAQQFPDLHSELNLSSLELGDSALYFCASSATPSPGAKNIQYFGAGTRLSVL.

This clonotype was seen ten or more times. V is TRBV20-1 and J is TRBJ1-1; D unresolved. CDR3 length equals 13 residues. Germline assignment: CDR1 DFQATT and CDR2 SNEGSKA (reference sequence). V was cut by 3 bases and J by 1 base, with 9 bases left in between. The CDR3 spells CSASRQENTEAFF. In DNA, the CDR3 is TGCAGTGCTAGTCGGCAGGAGAACACTGAAGCTTTCTTT.

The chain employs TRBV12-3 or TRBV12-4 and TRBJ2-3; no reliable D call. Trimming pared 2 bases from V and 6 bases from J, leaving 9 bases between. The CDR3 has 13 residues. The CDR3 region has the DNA TGTGCCAGCAGTTTAAGGGCCGATGATACGCAGTATTTT. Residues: CASSLRADDTQYF.

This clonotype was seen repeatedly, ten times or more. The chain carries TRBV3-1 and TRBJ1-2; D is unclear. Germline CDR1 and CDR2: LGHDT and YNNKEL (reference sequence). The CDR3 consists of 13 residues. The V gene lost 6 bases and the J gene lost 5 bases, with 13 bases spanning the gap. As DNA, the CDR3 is TGTGCCAGCAGTTTTAGGTTGGGGTATGGCTACACCTTC. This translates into CASSFRLGYGYTF.

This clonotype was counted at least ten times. CDR3 bases: TGTGCCAGCAGCCTAATGGGACGGACCTCAACCGAGCAGTACTTC. Protein: CASSLMGRTSTEQYF. The chain combines TRBV3-1 with TRBJ2-7; either TRBD1 or TRBD2 may fit D (5 bases each). The germline V gene encodes CDR1 LGHDT and CDR2 YNNKEL (reference sequence). The CDR3 has 15 residues. Trimming shortened V by 4 bases and J by 6 bases, and 19 bases separated the two germline ends.

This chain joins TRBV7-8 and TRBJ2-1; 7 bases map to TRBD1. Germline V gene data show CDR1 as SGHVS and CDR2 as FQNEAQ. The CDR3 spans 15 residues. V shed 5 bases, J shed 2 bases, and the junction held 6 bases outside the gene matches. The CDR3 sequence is CASSQNRGPYNEQFF. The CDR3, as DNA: TGTGCCAGCAGCCAAAACAGGGGCCCCTACAATGAGCAGTTCTTC.

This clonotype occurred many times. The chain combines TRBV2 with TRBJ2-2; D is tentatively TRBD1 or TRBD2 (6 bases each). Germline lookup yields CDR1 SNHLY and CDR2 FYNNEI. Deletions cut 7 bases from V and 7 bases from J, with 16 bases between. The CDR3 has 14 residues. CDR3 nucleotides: TGTGCCAGCAATTCAAGGGGGGTCGGCGGGGAGCTGTTTTTT. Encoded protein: CASNSRGVGGELFF.

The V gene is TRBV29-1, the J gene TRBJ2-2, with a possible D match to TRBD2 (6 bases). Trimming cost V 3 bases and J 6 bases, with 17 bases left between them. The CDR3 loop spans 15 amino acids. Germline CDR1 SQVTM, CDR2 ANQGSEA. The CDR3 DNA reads TGCAGCGTTGACGGGGGAAGGACGCGCCCCGGGGAGCTGTTTTTT. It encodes CSVDGGRTRPGELFF.